A selection of T cell receptor beta chains follows, all from one sample in a study of CD8 T cell repertoires and HIV-1 epitope variants. These receptors have no identified antigens. The data were produced by immunoSEQ multiplex PCR, yet TCRdb's version contains in-frame clones alone and is incomplete. The top ten clones hold about 40% of a sample with approximately 2,000 clones, about two thirds of them seen once. Sequenced material: cultured CD8+ T cells derived from PBMCs. The source of these receptors is a male donor with HIV. CDR3s include the opening cysteine and the closing phenylalanine or tryptophan. D genes are given only for firm matches. Rows give clone size only sometimes, using once, few, many, or a class for an expanded clone.

clone_size: .
v_call: TRBV7-9
j_call: TRBJ1-1
d_call: TRBD1
cdr3_nt: TGTGCCAGCAGCTTAGACAGGGGAAATGAAGCTTTCTTT
cdr3_aa: CASSLDRGNEAFF

clone_size: few
v_call: TRBV19
j_call: TRBJ2-7
d_call: .
cdr3_nt: TGTGCCAGTAGTATTGGCTACGAGCAGTACTTC
cdr3_aa: CASSIGYEQYF

clone_size: .
v_call: TRBV19
j_call: TRBJ2-3
d_call: .
cdr3_nt: TGTGCCAGTAGTATAGTTGGGTCAGATACGCAGTATTTT
cdr3_aa: CASSIVGSDTQYF

clone_size: few
v_call: TRBV5-6
j_call: TRBJ2-1
d_call: TRBD2
cdr3_nt: TGTGCCAGCACCTATAGCGGGGGGGCCAATGAGCAGTTCTTC
cdr3_aa: CASTYSGGANEQFF

clone_size: .
v_call: TRBV7-9
j_call: TRBJ2-7
d_call: TRBD2
cdr3_nt: TGTGCCAGCAGCTTGGTAGCGGGAGTCTCCTACGAGCAGTACTTC
cdr3_aa: CASSLVAGVSYEQYF

clone_size: .
v_call: TRBV19
j_call: TRBJ2-7
d_call: .
cdr3_nt: TGTGCCAGTAGTATAGCGACGGGGAGCTCCTACGAGCAGTACTTC
cdr3_aa: CASSIATGSSYEQYF

clone_size: .
v_call: TRBV9
j_call: TRBJ1-4
d_call: TRBD1
cdr3_nt: TGTGCCAGCAGCGCGACCGGGACAGGGAATGAAAAACTGTTTTTT
cdr3_aa: CASSATGTGNEKLFF

clone_size: .
v_call: TRBV11-2
j_call: TRBJ1-1
d_call: .
cdr3_nt: TGTGCCAGCAGCTTAGCGGGGCTCACTTGGGACACTGAAGCTTTCTTT
cdr3_aa: CASSLAGLTWDTEAFF

clone_size: .
v_call: TRBV7-2
j_call: TRBJ2-3
d_call: .
cdr3_nt: TGTGCCAGCAGCCCGGACCTCTTGAGCACAGATACGCAGTATTTT
cdr3_aa: CASSPDLLSTDTQYF

clone_size: .
v_call: TRBV6-1
j_call: TRBJ1-1
d_call: .
cdr3_nt: TGTGCCAGCAGTGAATACAGGGTTGGCACTGAAGCTTTCTTT
cdr3_aa: CASSEYRVGTEAFF

clone_size: once
v_call: TRBV7-9
j_call: TRBJ1-3
d_call: TRBD1
cdr3_nt: TGTGCCGGAAAACAGGGGGTCGGAAACACCATATATTTT
cdr3_aa: CAGKQGVGNTIYF

clone_size: .
v_call: TRBV5-6
j_call: TRBJ1-2
d_call: .
cdr3_nt: TGTGCCAGCAGCTTGGGGGAGCTCTATGGCTACACCTTC
cdr3_aa: CASSLGELYGYTF

clone_size: .
v_call: TRBV6-5
j_call: TRBJ1-4
d_call: .
cdr3_nt: TGTGCCAGCACCCATCGGGGCGCGGCTAATGAAAAACTGTTTTTT
cdr3_aa: CASTHRGAANEKLFF

clone_size: .
v_call: TRBV7-9
j_call: TRBJ2-7
d_call: TRBD1
cdr3_nt: TGTGCCAGCAGCTTGGACCGGGACAGGGGATCTGGGTACTTC
cdr3_aa: CASSLDRDRGSGYF

clone_size: few
v_call: TRBV9
j_call: TRBJ2-3
d_call: TRBD2
cdr3_nt: TGTGCCAGCAGCCCTGGCGCTAGCGGGGCGGGTACGCAGTATTTT
cdr3_aa: CASSPGASGAGTQYF

clone_size: .
v_call: TRBV27
j_call: TRBJ2-1
d_call: .
cdr3_nt: TGTGCCAGCAGTTTAAACAGATACAATGAGCAGTTCTTC
cdr3_aa: CASSLNRYNEQFF

clone_size: .
v_call: TRBV5-1
j_call: TRBJ2-7
d_call: TRBD2
cdr3_nt: TGCGCCAGCAGCTTGAACGGGGGGAGCTCCTACGAGCAGTACTTC
cdr3_aa: CASSLNGGSSYEQYF

clone_size: .
v_call: TRBV2
j_call: TRBJ2-5
d_call: TRBD2
cdr3_nt: TGTGCCAGCAGGGAGAGGCTAGCGGGTCAAGAGACCCAGTACTTC
cdr3_aa: CASRERLAGQETQYF